The 31 T cell receptor beta chains listed next were all sequenced from one sample in a study of cytomegalovirus exposure and HLA in healthy donors. 13 Jbeta primers and 60 Vbeta primers were used for the PCR. The protocol was immunoSEQ multiplex PCR, while the TCRdb copy is restricted to in-frame clones and leaves out a portion. The sample carries more than 130,000 clones, about 80% recorded once. Material: PBMCs. The receptors derive from a man between 40 and 49 years old in good health and CMV-seropositive.

This clone has only one observation. The chain links TRBV2 to TRBJ1-1; D call uncertain. Germline assignment: CDR1 SNHLY and CDR2 FYNNEI. The CDR3 consists of 14 residues. The germline V and J ends were trimmed by 7 bases and 4 bases, with 16 bases remaining between them. The CDR3 DNA is TGTGCCAGCACACCTAATTTACGGGGCACTGAAGCTTTCTTT. The encoded protein is CASTPNLRGTEAFF.

The genes are TRBV5-1 and TRBJ2-1; 14 bases fit TRBD2. The CDR3 consists of 17 residues. V gave up 4 bases and J gave up 8 bases; unmatched junction bases: 11. Germline V gene data show CDR1 as SGHRS and CDR2 as YFSETQ. The CDR3 protein is CASSPGLAGVFGDEQFF. The CDR3 DNA reads as TGCGCCAGCAGCCCGGGACTAGCGGGAGTTTTCGGGGATGAGCAGTTCTTC.

The chain couples TRBV19 to TRBJ1-1; 8 bases are a match to TRBD1. The V and J ends lost 5 bases and 5 bases, in that order; junction bases with no gene match: 4. CDR1 and CDR2 (germline): LNHDA, SQIVND (reference sequence). This CDR3 comprises 13 residues. The CDR3 sequence is CASSLQGDTEAFF. In nucleotides, the CDR3 is TGTGCCAGTAGTCTACAGGGGGATACTGAAGCTTTCTTT.

This sequence joins TRBV4-1 and TRBJ1-5; D unclear. V dropped 1 base and J dropped 7 bases, with 14 bases sitting between them. Germline V CDR1 and CDR2: MGHRA, YSYEKL. This CDR3 region has 15 residues. CDR3 nucleotides: TGCGCCAGCAGCCAAGCGATCGGGGTAGGGCAGCCCCAGCATTTT. Its protein product is CASSQAIGVGQPQHF.

To note about this clone: One end of the junction does not line up with germline, which may come from a read error. Other DNA sequences in the same sample also yield this CDR3. This chain connects TRBV7-9 to TRBJ2-7; 8 bases align to TRBD1. CDR3 length equals 16 residues. Germline V gene lookup returns CDR1 SEHNR and CDR2 FQNEAQ (reference sequence). As DNA, the CDR3 is TGCGCCAGCAGCACGCCGTTCAGGGGGCGTACCTACGAGCAGTACTTC. Translation: CASSTPFRGRTYEQYF.

On this clone: At the DNA level, this CDR3 is encoded by other sequences in the same sample as well. The chain is built from TRBV5-6 and TRBJ1-5; D possibly corresponds to TRBD1 (5 bases). The CDR3 loop spans 16 amino acids. In germline, CDR1 is SGHDT, CDR2 YYEEEE. Trimming left V 0 bases short and J 0 bases short, with 10 bases between. CDR3 coding DNA: TGTGCCAGCAGCTTGGGAACGGGACTTAGCAATCAGCCCCAGCATTTT. Translated, it gives CASSLGTGLSNQPQHF.

Details on this clone: A read error may produce the germline difference seen at one junction end. This sequence joins TRBV7-9 and TRBJ2-1; 14 nucleotides line up with TRBD2. Germline loops: CDR1 SEHNR, CDR2 FQNEAQ (reference sequence). The CDR3 contains 15 residues. CDR3 amino acids: CSSSLGLAGDNEQFF. CDR3 DNA: TGTTCCAGCAGCTTGGGACTAGCGGGGGACAATGAGCAGTTCTTC.

This clone was observed a handful of times. The chain has TRBV7-6 and TRBJ2-2, with D possibly TRBD1 on 7 matching bases. Per the germline V gene, CDR1 is SGHVS and CDR2 is FNYEAQ. The CDR3 spans 17 residues. V was trimmed by 0 bases and J by 4 bases, leaving 15 bases between them. The CDR3 loop reads CASSLAYPGGGTGELFF. The CDR3, as DNA: TGTGCCAGCAGCTTAGCTTACCCAGGGGGAGGCACCGGGGAGCTGTTTTTT.

The chain has TRBV19 and TRBJ2-3; D gene ambiguous. CDR1 is LNHDA, CDR2 SQIVND, per germline (reference sequence). The CDR3 length is 12 residues. Trimming removed 7 bases from V and 0 bases from J, with 5 bases in between. The CDR3 DNA sequence: TGTGCCAGTATCCCTAGCACAGATACGCAGTATTTT. Its protein is CASIPSTDTQYF.

V usage is TRBV7-8 and J usage is TRBJ2-7, with a tentative D call TRBD1 (6 bases). Per germline, CDR1 SGHVS and CDR2 FQNEAQ. CDR3 size: 12 residues. V lost 5 bases and J lost 3, with 8 bases in between. DNA for the CDR3: TGTGCCAGCAGCCGGGACATCTACGAGCAGTACTTC. It specifies CASSRDIYEQYF.

The chain is built from TRBV27 and TRBJ1-1; TRBD1 matches at 10 bases. Germline V gene sequence: CDR1 MNHEY, CDR2 SMNVEV (reference sequence). J gave up 3 bases and V 2 bases, and 3 bases lay outside the gene matches. CDR3 length: 15 residues. CDR3 region: CASSLGTGVDTEAFF. The CDR3 bases are TGTGCCAGCAGTTTAGGGACAGGGGTGGACACTGAAGCTTTCTTT.

The chain joins TRBV5-1 to TRBJ1-2; the D is unclear. Germline assignment: CDR1 SGHRS and CDR2 YFSETQ. The CDR3 is made up of 16 amino acids. Trimming took 6 bases from V and 0 from J, leaving 18 bases between them. CDR3: CASTKDSAASNYGYTF. CDR3 nucleotides: TGCGCCAGCACCAAGGACTCGGCCGCTTCTAACTATGGCTACACCTTC.

V gene TRBV7-9 combines with J gene TRBJ2-7, with 9 bases matching TRBD1. Germline lookup yields CDR1 SEHNR and CDR2 FQNEAQ (reference sequence). V lost 2 bases and J lost 4; bases outside the gene matches: 6. The length of the CDR3 is 15 residues. CDR3 region: CASSLPGQGRYEQYF. CDR3 DNA sequence: TGTGCCAGCAGCTTACCGGGACAGGGAAGGTACGAGCAGTACTTC.

The rearrangement uses TRBV9 and TRBJ1-2; tentative D call: TRBD1 (5 bases). Germline CDR1 reads SGDLS; CDR2 reads YYNGEE. The CDR3 is made up of 16 amino acids. V was trimmed by 0 bases and J by 4 bases, leaving 16 bases between them. The CDR3 region is CASSVGNTGETYGYTF. CDR3 bases: TGTGCCAGCAGCGTAGGGAATACAGGTGAAACCTATGGCTACACCTTC.

Only a few counts were recorded for this clone. This chain joins TRBV6-5 and TRBJ1-3; tentatively, D is TRBD1 (6 bases). Trimming left V 6 bases short and J 3 bases short, with 15 bases between. The CDR3 runs 15 residues. Germline V gene sequence: CDR1 MNHEY, CDR2 SVGAGI. CDR3 coding DNA: TGTGCCAGCAGCCTTGGGGGGGCGCTTGGAAACACCATATATTTT. Translation: CASSLGGALGNTIYF.

The chain couples TRBV6-6 to TRBJ2-5; a weak D match, TRBD1 (6 bases). Trimming removed 7 bases from V and 5 bases from J, with 17 bases in between. This CDR3 spans 14 amino acids. CDR1 is MNHNY and CDR2 is SVGAGI in the germline V gene (reference sequence). CDR3 sequence reads: CASTPWGRGETQYF. The DNA of the CDR3 is TGTGCCAGCACCCCCTGGGGGCGCGGGGAGACCCAGTACTTC.

This clone was seen only once. The chain carries TRBV9 and TRBJ2-7; 11 nucleotides align to TRBD2. CDR3 length: 15 amino acids. Trimming removed 0 bases from V and 8 bases from J; junction bases left unmatched: 7. Germline CDR1 and CDR2: SGDLS and YYNGEE. The CDR3 region has the DNA TGTGCCAGCAGCGTAGATTATTCGACTAGCGGGAAGCAGTACTTC. Protein sequence: CASSVDYSTSGKQYF.

J is TRBJ2-3 and V is TRBV30, with 7 positions matching TRBD2. Looked up from germline, CDR1 is GTSNPN and CDR2 is SVGIG (reference sequence). The CDR3 contains 16 residues. J lost 5 bases, V lost 2 bases, and 13 bases had no gene match. The CDR3 protein is CAWSSHPVAGKDTQYF. The CDR3 DNA sequence: TGTGCCTGGAGTTCACATCCGGTAGCGGGTAAAGATACGCAGTATTTT.

The rearrangement uses TRBV5-6 and TRBJ1-4; D is unclear. With 0 bases removed from V and 7 bases from J, the gap between germline ends came to 7 bases. Germline V CDR1 and CDR2: SGHDT, YYEEEE. The CDR3 extends over 13 amino acids. CDR3 DNA sequence: TGTGCCAGCAGCTTGGCCGGGGTTGAAAAACTGTTTTTT. Translated: CASSLAGVEKLFF.

As concerns this clone: The junction does not match germline at one end; this may be a read error. The chain has TRBV18 and TRBJ2-6; 7 bases are shared with TRBD2. The germline V gene encodes CDR1 KGHSH and CDR2 LQKENI. The CDR3 has 18 amino acids. CDR3: CASSPPGAGPSGVNVLTF. DNA for the CDR3: TGTGCCAGCTCACCACCAGGAGCGGGGCCCTCTGGGGTCAACGTCCTGACTTTC.

The chain carries TRBV5-1 and TRBJ1-2; 11 bases line up with TRBD1. Trimming cost V 4 bases and J 4 bases; bases outside gene matches: 3. The CDR3 totals 14 residues. Germline values: CDR1 SGHRS, CDR2 YFSETQ. In DNA, the CDR3 is TGCGCCAGCAGCCCAGGGACAGGGGGCTATGGCTACACCTTC. It yields the protein CASSPGTGGYGYTF.

The gene calls are TRBV5-8 and TRBJ1-4; weak D call: TRBD1 (5 bases). The germline gives CDR1 SGHTS, CDR2 YDEGEE. V lost 4 bases and J 14 bases, leaving 12 bases between the germline ends. The CDR3 runs 11 residues. DNA of the CDR3: TGTGCCAGCAGCCCGGACATGTTGCTGTTTTTT. Residues: CASSPDMLLFF.

The CDR3 nucleotides are TGTGCCAGCCGAAACTCAGGGGGCGGAGGAGGTGAAAAACTGTTTTTT. It specifies CASRNSGGGGGEKLFF. This chain connects TRBV25-1 to TRBJ1-4; 8 bases map to TRBD1. Germline CDR1 and CDR2: MGHDK and SYGVNS. This CDR3 comprises 16 residues. Trimming removed 8 bases from V and 7 bases from J; junction bases left unmatched: 15.

This sequence joins TRBV9 and TRBJ2-2, with D uncertain. Trimming took off 0 bases at V and 8 bases at J, with 5 bases between the two ends. Germline V gene lookup returns CDR1 SGDLS and CDR2 YYNGEE. The CDR3 contains 12 residues. CDR3: CASSVVAGELFF. Here the CDR3 DNA reads TGTGCCAGCAGCGTAGTAGCAGGGGAGCTGTTTTTT.

The DNA for the CDR3 is TGTGCCAGCAGCTTCTTACGGGTACAAGAGACCCAGTACTTC. The encoded protein is CASSFLRVQETQYF. The V and J genes are TRBV7-2 and TRBJ2-5; D is unclear. CDR1 is SGHTA, CDR2 FQGNSA, per germline. This CDR3 has 14 residues. Trimming took 3 bases from V and 2 from J, leaving 10 bases between them.

The V gene is TRBV7-8, the J gene TRBJ2-1; a possible D gene is TRBD2 (6 bases). The CDR3 is 16 amino acids. The V and J ends lost 0 bases and 12 bases respectively, with 21 bases between them. CDR1 and CDR2 from the germline V gene are SGHVS and FQNEAQ. CDR3 region: CASSLAQRGWGEGQFF. Written as DNA, the CDR3 is TGTGCCAGCAGCTTAGCGCAACGGGGGTGGGGAGAGGGGCAGTTCTTC.

J is TRBJ2-1 and V is TRBV2; TRBD2 matches 11 bases. CDR1 is SNHLY and CDR2 is FYNNEI in the germline V gene. The CDR3 runs 17 residues. V shed 8 bases, J shed 7 bases, and the junction held 16 bases outside the gene matches. In DNA, the CDR3 is TGTGCCAGCGGATTTGTAGCGGGAGGGACCTACACGAATGAGCAGTTCTTC. It translates to CASGFVAGGTYTNEQFF.

This rearrangement joins TRBV30 to TRBJ1-6, with 9 bases matching TRBD1. V was clipped by 3 bases and J by 9 bases; unmatched bases: 6. The CDR3 spans 14 residues. Germline values: CDR1 GTSNPN, CDR2 SVGIG (reference sequence). Here the CDR3 reads CAWSRTGVGSPLHF. Written as DNA, the CDR3 is TGTGCCTGGAGCCGGACAGGGGTGGGTTCACCCCTCCACTTT.

The chain links TRBV7-2 to TRBJ2-7, with TRBD1 matching 7 bases. The CDR3 is 16 amino acids. The ends lost 3 bases at V and 2 bases at J; junction bases unmatched: 10. The germline CDR1 and CDR2 sequences are SGHTA and FQGNSA. The DNA for the CDR3 is TGTGCCAGCAGCTTCGTCTGGGACAGTTCACCCTACGAGCAGTACTTC. As protein: CASSFVWDSSPYEQYF.

The chain recombines TRBV10-3 with TRBJ2-1, with 12 bases that match TRBD2. Germline assignment: CDR1 ENHRY and CDR2 SYGVKD. The CDR3 sequence is 16 residues long. J gave up 7 bases and V 6 bases, and 10 bases lay outside the gene matches. As DNA, the CDR3 is TGTGCCATCAGGGAATCTCTAGCGGGAGGGCCAAATGAGCAGTTCTTC. This translates into CAIRESLAGGPNEQFF.

This chain uses TRBV18 with TRBJ1-1; 12 positions agree with TRBD1. The CDR3 has 16 amino acids. The V gene end was trimmed by 3 bases and the J gene end by 7 bases; junction bases not matched to a gene: 9. The germline CDR1 and CDR2 sequences are KGHSH and LQKENI. This CDR3 is CASSPGQGANLREAFF. CDR3 in DNA: TGTGCCAGCTCACCGGGACAGGGGGCGAACTTGCGTGAAGCTTTCTTT.